The sequence of this T cell receptor beta chain was determined in a study of metastatic and nonmetastatic thyroid tumors (dated by TCRdb to the early 2020s). In the study overall: For patients with malignant and with benign thyroid disease, the researchers compared repertoires between peripheral blood samples and tumor or nodule tissue samples.

The library was made by PCR. For sequencing, an Illumina HiSeq 4000 was employed. High-throughput sequencing was used to profile the TCR beta-chain CDR3 region of each patient. The study's own analysis went as follows. Drawing on CDR3 differences between clinicopathological groups, the researchers built a classifier meant to tell apart patients with distant-metastatic papillary thyroid cancer. The Shannon index was used to measure repertoire diversity, and the Morisita-Horn index was used to measure how similar tumor and blood repertoires were. The public reads were reprocessed in TCRdb via fastp at Q25 and MiXCR, keeping in-frame beta chains. For this entry, the V and J calls and clone size follow TCRdb and not the study's own pipeline. The sample includes tens of thousands of clones, with about an eighth observed a single time. The ten largest clones add up to approximately 10% of the sample. A note on this clone: What antigen it recognizes has not been identified. No clone much larger than this one lies a single base away; base qualities are absent. The same CDR3 arises from other DNA sequences in this sample as well.

None of the patients had been given any treatment before thyroid surgery. Using T-cell receptor beta sequencing, the researchers looked back retrospectively at clinical samples from patients, gathered between the early 2010s and the late 2010s. The germline ends are 14 bases apart after V is trimmed by 7 bases and J by 5 bases. From its cysteine to its phenylalanine, the CDR3 spans 13 amino acids. Of the read, only the CDR3 DNA is kept; its 39 bases are in frame from base 1. Via the germline V gene (reference sequence), CDR1 is LNHDA and CDR2 SQIVND. General findings and caveats noted by the study authors: In both blood and tumor samples, TCR beta diversity was reported to be significantly higher in malignant tumors than in benign nodules.

The sample comprised tumor tissue. The chain is assembled from TRBV19 and TRBJ2-5, with TRBD1 as a weak D call on 5 bases. This clonotype was sampled from a female donor with papillary thyroid cancer or a benign thyroid nodule (not recorded which). Some clones in this sample may be carry-over from other donors' samples. CDR3 reads: CASTGRAGETQYF. The bases read TGTGCCAGTACTGGACGCGCAGGGGAGACCCAGTACTTC.